Sequencing of this TCR beta chain was carried out in a study of T-cell memory formation after mild COVID-19. The CDR3 is 13 amino acids. V lost 4 bases, J lost 4 bases, and 2 bases stayed unmatched. From germline, CDR1 is LGHNT and CDR2 FRNRAP. In TCRdb, the 5' RACE reads were re-called with MiXCR into one record per CDR3 protein. Of around 160,000 distinct CDR3 sequences listed, around 10% are singletons. The chain uses TRBV12-5 and TRBJ1-2; 8 positions agree with TRBD1. The source material was PBMCs or a T cell subset sorted from them (not recorded which). The receptor was derived from a man aged 18-30 years who had mild COVID-19 (a few samples of this study predate the infection). Cell type and time point are not known. The CDR3 DNA reads as TGTGCTAGTGGTTCGGACAGGGTCTATGGCTACACCTTC. Protein product: CASGSDRVYGYTF.